This T cell receptor beta chain was profiled in a study of T cell changes during pregnancy in multiple sclerosis. The germline CDR1 and CDR2 sequences are SGDLS and YYNGEE. This CDR3 spans 15 amino acids. The V gene lost 3 bases and the J gene lost 2 bases, with 12 bases spanning the gap. TCRdb's table, derived via immunoSEQ multiplex PCR, lists solely in-frame clones and lacks some. The table records about 59,000 clones, about 90% of them present only once. The origin of this receptor is a female donor in good health, enrolled as a control in a pregnancy study. V is TRBV9 and J is TRBJ2-1; a weak D match, TRBD2 (5 bases). The material was peripheral blood, obtained in the second trimester of pregnancy. Written as DNA, the CDR3 is TGTGCCAGCAGCGGAGGGTTCGGGACCTACAATGAGCAGTTCTTC. This gives the protein CASSGGFGTYNEQFF.